A selection of T cell receptor beta chains follows, all from one sample in a study of low-dose radiotherapy and immunotherapy resistance in tumors. TCRdb called the reads again in MiXCR, with one record for every CDR3 protein. This repertoire shows roughly 40,000 distinct CDR3 sequences, 25% to 30% found once; its top ten account for over 9%. The sample here was PBMCs, taken after low-dose radiotherapy plus immunotherapy. These receptors came from a male donor with prostate cancer. CDR3s include the opening cysteine and the closing phenylalanine or tryptophan. Fields, in order: D gene, CDR3 length, J gene, V gene, clone size, CDR3 protein, CDR3 DNA. D genes are given only for firm matches. Expanded clones get a size class; other rows say once, few or many, or leave the size out.

d_call: .; cdr3_length: 15; j_call: TRBJ1-2; v_call: TRBV5-6; clone_size: many; cdr3_aa: CASSSAADPREGYTF; cdr3_nt: TGTGCCAGCAGCTCGGCGGCGGACCCCAGGGAGGGCTACACCTTC
d_call: .; cdr3_length: 16; j_call: TRBJ1-5; v_call: TRBV20-1; clone_size: few; cdr3_aa: CSARDRRGSTEQPQHF; cdr3_nt: TGCAGTGCTAGAGATCGAAGGGGTTCCACAGAACAGCCCCAGCATTTT
d_call: .; cdr3_length: 16; j_call: TRBJ2-1; v_call: TRBV2; clone_size: many; cdr3_aa: CASSPRGGGAYNEQFF; cdr3_nt: TGTGCCAGCAGCCCCAGGGGCGGGGGAGCCTACAATGAGCAGTTCTTC
d_call: TRBD2; cdr3_length: 15; j_call: TRBJ2-1; v_call: TRBV6-1; clone_size: .; cdr3_aa: CASNLLAGANNEQFF; cdr3_nt: TGTGCCAGCAACCTTCTAGCGGGAGCAAACAATGAGCAGTTCTTC
d_call: .; cdr3_length: 14; j_call: TRBJ2-7; v_call: TRBV2; clone_size: many; cdr3_aa: CASLLRDTSYEQYF; cdr3_nt: TGTGCCAGCCTACTCCGGGATACGTCCTACGAGCAGTACTTC
d_call: TRBD2; cdr3_length: 16; j_call: TRBJ2-1; v_call: TRBV5-1; clone_size: many; cdr3_aa: CASSPASSGGYNEQFF; cdr3_nt: TGCGCCAGCAGCCCGGCTTCTAGCGGAGGATACAATGAGCAGTTCTTC
d_call: .; cdr3_length: 12; j_call: TRBJ2-2; v_call: TRBV5-1; clone_size: many; cdr3_aa: CASSEPTGELFF; cdr3_nt: TGCGCCAGCAGCGAACCTACCGGGGAGCTGTTTTTT
d_call: .; cdr3_length: 13; j_call: TRBJ1-2; v_call: TRBV9; clone_size: .; cdr3_aa: CASSPRDLYGYTF; cdr3_nt: TGTGCCAGCAGCCCGAGGGACCTCTATGGCTACACCTTC
d_call: .; cdr3_length: 14; j_call: TRBJ2-2; v_call: TRBV20-1; clone_size: .; cdr3_aa: CSASPTLNTGELFF; cdr3_nt: TGCAGTGCTAGCCCGACTTTGAACACCGGGGAGCTGTTTTTT
d_call: .; cdr3_length: 16; j_call: TRBJ2-1; v_call: TRBV21-1; clone_size: few; cdr3_aa: CASSKVGPRDRNEQFF; cdr3_nt: TGTGCCAGCAGCAAAGTAGGACCCAGGGATAGAAATGAGCAGTTCTTC
d_call: TRBD2; cdr3_length: 14; j_call: TRBJ2-3; v_call: TRBV12-3/TRBV12-4; clone_size: .; cdr3_aa: CASSLGLAGEGQYF; cdr3_nt: TGTGCCAGCAGTTTAGGGCTAGCGGGAGAGGGGCAGTATTTT
d_call: .; cdr3_length: 16; j_call: TRBJ1-4; v_call: TRBV2; clone_size: many; cdr3_aa: CASSDSGGARNEKLFF; cdr3_nt: TGTGCCAGCAGTGACTCGGGGGGAGCTCGTAATGAAAAACTGTTTTTT
d_call: .; cdr3_length: 11; j_call: TRBJ1-5; v_call: TRBV10-3; clone_size: once; cdr3_aa: CAISSGSAQHF; cdr3_nt: TGTGCCATCAGTTCAGGCTCGGCCCAGCATTTT
d_call: .; cdr3_length: 15; j_call: TRBJ1-1; v_call: TRBV7-2; clone_size: .; cdr3_aa: CASSLGYSVNTEAFF; cdr3_nt: TGTGCCAGCAGCTTAGGGTACAGTGTGAACACTGAAGCTTTCTTT
d_call: .; cdr3_length: 15; j_call: TRBJ2-2; v_call: TRBV10-3; clone_size: many; cdr3_aa: CAISETSANTGELFF; cdr3_nt: TGTGCCATCAGTGAGACGTCCGCGAACACCGGGGAGCTGTTTTTT
d_call: TRBD2; cdr3_length: 14; j_call: TRBJ2-3; v_call: TRBV18; clone_size: many; cdr3_aa: CASGASGSTDTQYF; cdr3_nt: TGTGCCAGCGGAGCTAGCGGGAGCACAGATACGCAGTATTTT
d_call: .; cdr3_length: 12; j_call: TRBJ2-3; v_call: TRBV10-3; clone_size: .; cdr3_aa: CAISDRSDTQYF; cdr3_nt: TGTGCCATCAGTGACAGGTCAGATACGCAGTATTTT